This TCR beta chain appears in the sequencing data of a study of T cells in women clearing cervical HPV infection. Only in-frame clones appear in the TCRdb table, and some are missing; sequencing was by immunoSEQ multiplex PCR. The sample shows 18,000 or so clones, and under 15% sits with its ten largest clones. Remarks on this clone: Read coverage stops 3 residues before the CDR3 terminus; the germline J gene supplies the remainder.

This CDR3 region has 14 residues. Germline trimming cut 5 bases from V and 1 base from J; bases unmatched to any gene: 7. Germline V gene sequence: CDR1 GTSNPN, CDR2 SVGIG (reference sequence). The sequencing sample was made of blood buffy coat. The V call is TRBV30, the J call TRBJ1-2, with 7 positions matching TRBD1. The TCR was taken from a woman aged 18 to 69 with a cervical HPV16 infection that either progressed to CIN3+ or cleared (not recorded which). The CDR3 region is CAWDPGQNNYGYTF. CDR3 DNA, as far as it was read: TGTGCCTGGGACCCGGGACAGAATAACTATGGC.